A single sample is the source of the 4 T cell receptor beta chains below, sequenced in a study of T cells in Graves' hyperthyroidism and ophthalmopathy. What was amplified from RNA transcripts were TCR beta CDR3 regions. TCR CDR3 regions were first amplified by RT-PCR with HTBI primers. MiXCR was run by TCRdb on the multiplex PCR reads, yielding one entry per CDR3 protein. The sample records approximately 600,000 distinct CDR3 sequences, 12% to 15% being singletons. Input material: blood. Receptor source: a woman between 18 and 29 years old with Graves' ophthalmopathy.

This clonotype has at least ten counts. The chain links TRBV29-1 to TRBJ2-7, with TRBD2 matching over 13 bases. CDR1 is SQVTM, CDR2 ANQGSEA, per germline. The CDR3 is made up of 14 amino acids. With 5 bases clipped from V and 3 bases from J, the junction kept 4 bases outside the gene matches. CDR3 sequence: CSVSGLAGDYEQYF. In nucleotides, the CDR3 is TGCAGCGTTTCCGGACTAGCGGGAGACTACGAGCAGTACTTC.

This clonotype appeared once. The V gene is TRBV28, the J gene TRBJ2-3, with 8 nucleotides matching TRBD2. The ends lost 6 bases at V and 6 bases at J; junction bases unmatched: 26. The V gene's germline CDR1 is MDHEN and CDR2 SYDVKM. CDR3 length equals 20 residues. CDR3 residues: CASSQAGTAVVRGLGDTQYF. The CDR3 DNA sequence: TGTGCCAGCAGCCAAGCCGGGACCGCCGTCGTCCGGGGACTAGGGGATACGCAGTATTTT.

This clonotype was counted a few times. The V call is TRBV5-1, the J call TRBJ2-7; no clear D. Trimming took 1 base from V and 0 from J, leaving 11 bases between them. The CDR3 is 15 amino acids. Germline V gene lookup returns CDR1 SGHRS and CDR2 YFSETQ. This CDR3 is CASSLLSGASYEQYF. The CDR3 nucleotides read TGCGCCAGCAGCTTGCTGTCAGGTGCCTCCTACGAGCAGTACTTC. Full variable domain (rest looked up from reference TRBV5-1 and TRBJ2-7): KAGVTQTPRYLIKTRGQQVTLSCSPISGHRSVSWYQQTPGQGLQFLFEYFSETQRNKGNFPGRFSGRQFSNSRSEMNVSTLELGDSALYLCASSLLSGASYEQYFGPGTRLTVT.

V is TRBV28 and J is TRBJ1-5, with 7 nucleotides matching TRBD1. Per the germline V gene, CDR1 is MDHEN and CDR2 is SYDVKM. The length of the CDR3 is 15 residues. V was pared by 2 bases and J by 7 bases, with 8 bases of the junction left unmatched. The CDR3 protein is CASSLPDRVYQPQHF. DNA for the CDR3: TGTGCCAGCAGTTTACCAGACAGGGTTTACCAGCCCCAGCATTTT.